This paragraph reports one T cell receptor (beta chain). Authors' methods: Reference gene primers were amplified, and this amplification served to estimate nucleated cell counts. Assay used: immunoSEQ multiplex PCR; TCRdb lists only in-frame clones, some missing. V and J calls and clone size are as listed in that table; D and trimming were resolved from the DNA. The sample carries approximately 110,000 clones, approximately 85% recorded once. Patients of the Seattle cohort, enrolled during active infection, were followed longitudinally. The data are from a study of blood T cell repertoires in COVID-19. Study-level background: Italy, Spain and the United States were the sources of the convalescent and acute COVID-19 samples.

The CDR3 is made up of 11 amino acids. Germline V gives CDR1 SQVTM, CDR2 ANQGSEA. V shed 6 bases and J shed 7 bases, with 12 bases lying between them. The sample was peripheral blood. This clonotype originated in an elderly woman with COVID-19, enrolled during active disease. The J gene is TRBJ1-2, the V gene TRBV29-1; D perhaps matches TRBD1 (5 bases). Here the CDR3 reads CSVRERGGYTF. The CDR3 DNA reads TGCAGCGTACGTGAAAGGGGTGGCTACACCTTC. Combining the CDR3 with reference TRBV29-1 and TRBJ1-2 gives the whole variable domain SAVISQKPSRDICQRGTSLTIQCQVDSQVTMMFWYRQQPGQSLTLIATANQGSEATYESGFVIDKFPISRPNLTFSTLTVSNMSPEDSSIYLCSVRERGGYTFGSGTRLTVV.